The 16 T cell receptor beta chains below come from one sample, sequenced in a study of blood T cell repertoires in COVID-19. Profiled with immunoSEQ multiplex PCR; TCRdb holds only in-frame clones, not every one. Among about 190,000 clones listed, approximately 90% were seen once. Sequenced input: peripheral blood. The receptors come from a woman in her twenties or thirties with active or convalescent COVID-19.

The rearrangement joins TRBV5-6 to TRBJ2-2, with a tentative D call TRBD2 (5 bases). The length of the CDR3 is 15 residues. The V end was cut by 5 bases, the J end by 5 bases, with 16 bases between. Germline lookup yields CDR1 SGHDT and CDR2 YYEEEE. This chain's CDR3 is CASSPIRWRTGELFF. The CDR3 DNA reads as TGTGCCAGCAGTCCCATTCGTTGGAGGACCGGGGAGCTGTTTTTT.

This clone occurred once. V gene TRBV27 combines with J gene TRBJ1-3; the D gene is possibly TRBD1 (5 bases). Trimming removed 8 bases from V and 0 bases from J, with 8 bases in between. This CDR3 is built from 13 residues. CDR1 and CDR2 from the germline V gene are MNHEY and SMNVEV (reference sequence). Here the CDR3 reads CASRGFSGNTIYF. CDR3 nucleotides: TGTGCCAGCCGGGGGTTCTCTGGAAACACCATATATTTT.

The chain couples TRBV7-9 to TRBJ2-3, with 9 bases aligning to TRBD2. The J segment lost 2 bases and the V segment lost 5 bases, leaving 5 bases of the junction unmatched. The CDR3 is made up of 15 amino acids. CDR1 is SEHNR, CDR2 FQNEAQ, per germline (reference sequence). In nucleotides, the CDR3 is TGTGCCAGCAGCCCCCGACTAGCGGACACAGATACGCAGTATTTT. This sequence encodes CASSPRLADTDTQYF.

V is TRBV3-1 (or the pseudogene TRBV3-2) and J is TRBJ2-3; weak D call: TRBD2 (7 bases). V gave up 0 bases and J gave up 2 bases, with 15 bases separating them. This CDR3 is built from 17 residues. In germline, CDR1 is LGHDT, CDR2 YNNKEL (reference sequence). The CDR3 reads CASSQDRGGRDTDTQYF. CDR3 coding DNA: TGTGCCAGCAGCCAAGATAGGGGGGGGAGGGACACAGATACGCAGTATTTT.

V usage is TRBV10-3 and J usage is TRBJ1-2, with a possible D match to TRBD1 (5 bases). Germline values: CDR1 ENHRY, CDR2 SYGVKD. The ends were cut back, 3 bases at V and 6 bases at J, with 20 bases in the middle. The CDR3 covers 16 residues. The CDR3: CAISDEFGGVLDGYTF. The CDR3 region has the DNA TGTGCCATCAGTGATGAGTTCGGAGGGGTCCTGGATGGCTACACCTTC.

V and J are TRBV9 and TRBJ1-2; D perhaps matches TRBD1 (6 bases). Trimming left V 4 bases short and J 6 bases short, with 16 bases between. This CDR3 spans 14 amino acids. Germline V gene sequence: CDR1 SGDLS, CDR2 YYNGEE. CDR3 DNA sequence: TGTGCCAGCAGCTTCCGGGGGGCCTTGGATGGCTACACCTTC. Its translation: CASSFRGALDGYTF.

This clone was recorded only once. The CDR3 here is CASSPYTGGSGNTIYF. The CDR3 DNA is TGTGCCAGCAGCCCGTACACAGGGGGATCTGGAAACACCATATATTTT. The V gene is TRBV7-8, the J gene TRBJ1-3; TRBD1 agrees at 8 bases. The CDR3 covers 16 residues. Germline loops: CDR1 SGHVS, CDR2 FQNEAQ. V dropped 5 bases and J dropped 1; count of bases not matched to a gene: 7.

The V and J genes are TRBV19 and TRBJ2-5; 8 bases match TRBD1. The germline gives CDR1 LNHDA, CDR2 SQIVND (reference sequence). This CDR3 is built from 18 residues. V lost 0 bases to trimming and J lost 0 bases; unmatched junction nucleotides: 9. CDR3 coding DNA: TGTGCCAGTAGTATAGAGGGGAGCAGGGGGCCGTACCAAGAGACCCAGTACTTC. Its protein is CASSIEGSRGPYQETQYF.

V and J are TRBV7-9 and TRBJ2-2; maybe TRBD1 (5 bases). The CDR3 sequence is 13 residues long. In germline, CDR1 is SEHNR, CDR2 FQNEAQ (reference sequence). The CDR3 here is CVLGAGNTGELFF. In DNA, the CDR3 is TGTGTGTTAGGGGCAGGGAACACCGGGGAGCTGTTTTTT.

J is TRBJ1-2 and V is TRBV6-6; TRBD1 matches at 7 bases. Germline trimming cut 4 bases from V and 7 bases from J; bases unmatched to any gene: 12. This CDR3 comprises 15 residues. Germline CDR1 and CDR2: MNHNY and SVGAGI (reference sequence). The CDR3 coding sequence is TGTGCCAGCAGTTCCCCCTCTGACAGGGCTAGTGGCTACACCTTC. It encodes CASSSPSDRASGYTF.

CDR3 sequence reads: CAISGKDSSYEQYF. The CDR3 DNA follows: TGTGCCATCAGTGGAAAGGACAGCTCCTACGAGCAGTACTTC. The chain uses TRBV10-3 and TRBJ2-7; tentative D call: TRBD1 (6 bases). Trimming removed 4 bases from V and 0 bases from J, with 10 bases in between. CDR1 and CDR2 from the germline V gene are ENHRY and SYGVKD. The CDR3 sequence is 14 residues long.

V is TRBV5-1 and J is TRBJ2-7, with D possibly matching TRBD2 (6 bases). V lost 1 base and J lost 3, with 11 bases in between. CDR3 length equals 14 residues. Germline lookup yields CDR1 SGHRS and CDR2 YFSETQ. For the CDR3, the DNA is TGCGCCAGCAGCTTGTTGGTCGGGGGCTACGAGCAGTACTTC. Protein sequence: CASSLLVGGYEQYF.

The CDR3 DNA reads as TGTGCCAGCAGCTTAACGGGGGCCTACGAGCAGTACTTC. It codes for CASSLTGAYEQYF. V and J are TRBV7-9 and TRBJ2-7; possible D gene TRBD2, 6 bases. Germline V gene lookup returns CDR1 SEHNR and CDR2 FQNEAQ (reference sequence). The CDR3 is 13 amino acids. The V and J ends lost 2 bases and 2 bases respectively, with 7 bases between them.

The rearrangement links TRBV12-3 or TRBV12-4 to TRBJ2-7, with 7 bases that match TRBD1. CDR3 length equals 13 residues. J lost 5 bases, V lost 2 bases, and 3 bases had no gene match. DNA of the CDR3: TGTGCCAGCAGTTTAAACAGGGGCCACGAGCAGTACTTC. It specifies CASSLNRGHEQYF.

The chain is built from TRBV28 and TRBJ1-1; maybe TRBD1 (6 bases). V lost 6 bases and J lost 0, with 11 bases in between. The CDR3 length is 14 residues. Germline V CDR1 and CDR2: MDHEN, SYDVKM. The CDR3 DNA follows: TGTGCCAGCAGCCTGACAGGATTGAACACTGAAGCTTTCTTT. The encoded protein is CASSLTGLNTEAFF.

V usage is TRBV19 and J usage is TRBJ1-5; 8 bases agree with TRBD1. The CDR3 length is 20 residues. In germline, CDR1 is LNHDA, CDR2 SQIVND (reference sequence). Trimming took 3 bases from V and 3 from J; bases not matched to a gene: 19. The CDR3 nucleotides are TGTGCCAGTAGTATTTGGGCCCCCGGGACAGGCAACGCGATCAATCAGCCCCAGCATTTT. Its protein product is CASSIWAPGTGNAINQPQHF.